Listed below are T cell receptor beta chains from one sample, sequenced in a study of cytomegalovirus exposure and HLA in healthy donors. The table came from immunoSEQ multiplex PCR; TCRdb's copy has only in-frame clones and leaves some out. This repertoire shows some 150,000 clones, more than 75% found once; its top ten account for about 2.2%. The sequenced material came from PBMCs. These receptors all stem from a man in his fifties in good health and CMV-seronegative. CDR3s include the opening cysteine and the closing phenylalanine or tryptophan. Each record gives: J gene, clone size, V gene, D gene, CDR3 protein. D genes are given only for firm matches. Size is omitted from some rows. Given values are once, few, many or a class for expanded clones.

TRBJ1-1	-	TRBV11-3	TRBD1	CASSLRQGRGGTEAFF
TRBJ1-3	few	TRBV4-2	-	CASSQGGRGPGNTIYF
TRBJ2-6	-	TRBV7-9	TRBD1	CASRAGGNSGANVLTF
TRBJ1-2	-	TRBV2	-	CASSWTARGYTF
TRBJ2-7	-	TRBV7-6	TRBD2	CASSFDPSGETTYEQYF
TRBJ1-2	-	TRBV5-6	-	CASRSTGSGNYGYTF
TRBJ1-6	few	TRBV5-1	TRBD1	CASSSNRDRGRSPLHF
TRBJ1-2	-	TRBV7-8	TRBD1	CASSLRPYQTGDYGYTF
TRBJ2-5	once	TRBV10-1	TRBD2	CASSDTYSGSGETQYF
TRBJ2-5	-	TRBV6-5	TRBD1	CASSGGTGETQYF
TRBJ1-2	-	TRBV6-5	-	CASSYANSYGYTF
TRBJ1-4	-	TRBV15	-	CATSREDSGNEKLFF
TRBJ1-3	-	TRBV19	TRBD1	CASSTTGGIYSGNTIYF
TRBJ1-6	-	TRBV5-4	TRBD1	CASSLGQGAQLGSPLHF
TRBJ2-3	-	TRBV7-6	TRBD2	CASSLRGGTTDTQYF
TRBJ2-2	-	TRBV10-1	-	CASSDLKVEIQGPGELFF
TRBJ1-6	-	TRBV5-1	TRBD1	CASSLDRGRNSPLHF
TRBJ2-1	-	TRBV9	TRBD2	CASSATSDNEQFF
TRBJ1-2	-	TRBV5-1	TRBD1	CASSLDRAQDTF
TRBJ2-1	-	TRBV10-2	-	CASSLGRGSSYNEQFF
TRBJ2-7	few	TRBV4-2	-	CASSQEGGYLRVQYF
TRBJ2-7	few	TRBV18	-	CASSLVSRYEQYF
TRBJ2-5	-	TRBV6-6	-	CASSYSKGLQETQYF
TRBJ2-5	-	TRBV5-1	-	CASSRSYRVEETQYF
TRBJ1-1	-	TRBV5-4	-	CASSLGRQDTEAFF
TRBJ1-2	-	TRBV6-6	-	CASSYGGAEVSYGYTF
TRBJ1-1	-	TRBV5-4	-	CASSLGVNTEAFF
TRBJ2-1	-	TRBV7-9	TRBD2	CASRLGLATDEQFF
TRBJ2-7	few	TRBV6-5	TRBD1	CASARTGGTYEQYF
TRBJ1-6	-	TRBV2	TRBD1	CASSVGQLNSPLHF
TRBJ1-3	-	TRBV5-6	TRBD1	CASSLRTGRAGNTIYF
TRBJ1-1	-	TRBV5-6	-	CASSLIGGGNTEAFF
TRBJ2-6	few	TRBV6-6	-	CASRPRASGANVLTF
TRBJ1-1	-	TRBV7-9	-	CASFSEVEAFF
TRBJ2-5	-	TRBV7-3	-	CASSLTGTPVGETQYF
TRBJ2-7	-	TRBV6-1	-	CASSERGGGGSYEQYF
TRBJ2-7	once	TRBV27	-	CASSGLSPYEQYF
TRBJ1-1	-	TRBV9	TRBD1	CASSRGQGLMNTEAFF
TRBJ2-3	-	TRBV28	-	CAITKTDTDTQYF
TRBJ2-3	once	TRBV2	-	CASRMEGAVQDTQYF
TRBJ2-3	-	TRBV30	-	CAWSALAARGDTQYF
TRBJ2-5	once	TRBV29-1	TRBD1	CSVGQGAETQYF
TRBJ2-3	-	TRBV9	TRBD1	CASSRDRGDTQYF
TRBJ2-3	-	TRBV9	TRBD2	CASSPGLAGGIDTQYF
TRBJ1-1	once	TRBV7-3	TRBD1	CASSEQGGNTEAFF
TRBJ1-5	-	TRBV2	-	CASSRDNNQPQHF
TRBJ1-2	-	TRBV11-3	TRBD1	CASSLVFQGAGGYTF
TRBJ1-1	-	TRBV27	TRBD1	CASSANTGGKVNTEAFF